These T cell receptor beta chains were read from a single sample in a study of metastatic and nonmetastatic thyroid tumors. TCRdb called clones again from the PCR reads with MiXCR. Of some 25,000 clones listed, roughly 21% are singletons. Sequencing was carried out using blood. The origin of the receptors is a male donor with papillary thyroid cancer or a benign thyroid nodule (not recorded which). Some clones in this sample may be carry-over from other donors' samples. The CDR3 runs from the conserved cysteine through the conserved F or W. The D gene is left open where the match is weak. Where a row states a size, it is once, few, many or the class of an expanded clone; other rows omit it.

TRBJ2-1 TRBV7-3 - - TGTGCCAGCAGCTTCGGATACCAAGCCTACAATGAGCAGTTCTTC CASSFGYQAYNEQFF
TRBJ2-3 TRBV7-9 few - TGTGCCATCAGCCTTACAGATACGCAGTATTTT CAISLTDTQYF
TRBJ2-7 TRBV27 many TRBD1 TGTGCCAGCAGTAAACAGGGGGCGCTCTACGAGCAGTACTTC CASSKQGALYEQYF
TRBJ2-6 TRBV5-1 many - TGCGCCAGCAGCCCCTCGAACTCTGGGGCCAACGTCCTGACTTTC CASSPSNSGANVLTF
TRBJ2-2 TRBV2 few - TGTGCCAGCAGTTTCTACATTACCGGGGAGCTGTTTTTT CASSFYITGELFF
TRBJ1-5 TRBV20-1 - - TGCAGTGCTAGGGGATCGCTTAGGGGGGGAAATCAGCCCCAGCATTTT CSARGSLRGGNQPQHF
TRBJ2-6 TRBV28 many - TGTGCCAGCAGCGGGGGCGCTCCGGGGGCCAACGTCCTGACTTTC CASSGGAPGANVLTF
TRBJ1-4 TRBV28 many TRBD1 TGTGCCAGCAGTGGCCGGGACAGCCGCAATGAGAAACTGTTTTTT CASSGRDSRNEKLFF
TRBJ1-5 TRBV6-1 few - TGTGCCAGCAGTGTTTGGGGTAGCAATCAGCCCCAGCATTTT CASSVWGSNQPQHF
TRBJ2-2 TRBV27 many - TGTGCCAGCAGTTACAACACCGGGGAGCTGTTTTTT CASSYNTGELFF
TRBJ2-1 TRBV30 - - TGTGCCTGTGTGTGGGGCAGTTACAATGAGCAGTTCTTC CACVWGSYNEQFF
TRBJ2-7 TRBV11-2 medium-sized TRBD1 TGTGCCAGCAGCTCGGGACAGGTCTCCTACGAGCAGTACTTC CASSSGQVSYEQYF
TRBJ2-3 TRBV6-1 - TRBD2 TGTGCCAGCGAAAAGGCGGGAGATTGGGATACGCAGTATTTT CASEKAGDWDTQYF
TRBJ2-2 TRBV11-2 - - TGTGCCAGCAGCTTAGCTCTCGGACATCTTTACACCGGGGAGCTGTTTTTT CASSLALGHLYTGELFF